This T cell receptor (beta chain) is drawn from a study of T-cell reconstitution after alpha-beta-depleted transplantation in children. Broader study findings: Roughly two months post-transplant, alpha-beta T cells reportedly originated from several hundred graft clones that had expanded. At one year after transplant, newly produced T cells mostly accounted for T-cell counts and diversity.

This CDR3 spans 15 amino acids. With V trimmed by 2 bases and J by 3 bases, 7 bases remained unmatched. CDR1 and CDR2 from the germline V gene are SGHDT and YYEEEE. Preparation of the TCRbeta library involved a method that used unique molecular identifiers. One entry per CDR3 protein results from TCRdb running MiXCR on the PCR reads. The sample lists about 170,000 distinct CDR3 sequences; 11% were seen once. As for this clonotype: Its antigen is still unknown.

The rearrangement uses TRBV5-6 and TRBJ2-7; 8 nucleotides match TRBD2. The TCR comes from a boy between 2 and 10 years old with acute myeloid leukemia, due to receive a stem cell transplant. Material: PBMCs, obtained before TCRalphabeta/CD19-depleted stem cell transplant. The CDR3 is CASSFTGRAGYEQYF. DNA for the CDR3: TGTGCCAGCAGCTTTACCGGGAGGGCCGGCTACGAGCAGTACTTC.